Below are 20 T cell receptor beta chains sequenced from a single sample in a study of response to subunit inactivated influenza vaccine. TCRdb reprocessed the RT-PCR reads via MiXCR and lists one record per CDR3 protein. The table lists more than 600,000 distinct CDR3 sequences, around 18% of them singletons. The sequencing used PBMCs from blood, collected about 5 days after vaccination. Receptors were obtained from a man aged 50-59 years who received an inactivated influenza vaccine.

The chain joins TRBV10-1 to TRBJ2-2, with TRBD1 identical over 8 bases. Germline V CDR1 and CDR2: WNHNN, SYGVQD (reference sequence). V was pared by 8 bases and J by 1 base, with 6 bases of the junction left unmatched. This CDR3 spans 15 amino acids. This chain's CDR3 is CASASGQGNTGELFF. In DNA form, the CDR3 reads TGCGCCAGCGCGAGCGGACAGGGGAACACCGGGGAGCTGTTTTTT.

The chain recombines TRBV12-3 or TRBV12-4 with TRBJ1-6, with 8 bases lining up with TRBD1. V was clipped by 6 bases and J by 0 bases; unmatched bases: 10. The CDR3 contains 18 residues. In DNA form, the CDR3 reads TGTGCCAGCAGGATCGGACAGGGAATAGCCTCCTATAATTCACCCCTCCACTTT. Protein product: CASRIGQGIASYNSPLHF.

The gene calls are TRBV28 and TRBJ2-7, with TRBD1 identical over 7 bases. This CDR3 is built from 16 residues. Germline CDR1 is MDHEN and CDR2 is SYDVKM. Trimming took 4 bases from V and 0 from J; bases not matched to a gene: 9. The CDR3 DNA is TGTGCCAGCAGTTGGGGGATGGCAGGGGGCTCCTACGAGCAGTACTTC. Its protein is CASSWGMAGGSYEQYF.

The J gene is TRBJ2-1, the V gene TRBV11-2; 14 bases line up with TRBD2. Trimming cost V 2 bases and J 8 bases; bases outside gene matches: 5. Germline values: CDR1 SGHAT, CDR2 FQNNGV. This CDR3 has 16 amino acids. The CDR3, as DNA: TGTGCCAGCAGCTTATGGACTAGCGGGGGGAGCGATGAGCAGTTCTTC. Protein sequence: CASSLWTSGGSDEQFF.

The V call is TRBV5-1, the J call TRBJ2-3; TRBD1 matches at 7 bases. With V trimmed by 0 bases and J by 3 bases, 4 bases remained unmatched. CDR3 length equals 15 residues. Germline loops: CDR1 SGHRS, CDR2 YFSETQ. Here the CDR3 reads CASSLGGGKTDTQYF. In DNA form, the CDR3 reads TGCGCCAGCAGCTTGGGAGGGGGCAAGACAGATACGCAGTATTTT.

This clonotype has just a few counts. The V gene is TRBV28, the J gene TRBJ2-7; D gene unclear. CDR3 length: 12 residues. V lost 8 bases and J lost 4, with 12 bases in between. The germline CDR1 and CDR2 sequences are MDHEN and SYDVKM. The CDR3 bases are TGTGCCAGCGGGCAGAACTTATACGAGCAGTACTTC. This gives the protein CASGQNLYEQYF. Variable domain in full (rest from reference TRBV28 and TRBJ2-7): DVKVTQSSRYLVKRTGEKVFLECVQDMDHENMFWYRQDPGLGLRLIYFSYDVKMKEKGDIPEGYSVSREKKERFSLILESASTNQTSMYLCASGQNLYEQYFGPGTRLTVT.

In this sample, this clonotype turned up a few times. V gene TRBV5-6 combines with J gene TRBJ2-5, with TRBD1 identical over 10 bases. Germline CDR1 is SGHDT and CDR2 is YYEEEE. This CDR3 comprises 16 residues. J lost 0 bases, V lost 4 bases, and 6 bases had no gene match. For the CDR3, the DNA is TGTGCCAGCAGCAAGCCGGGACAGGGGTACCAAGAGACCCAGTACTTC. This translates into CASSKPGQGYQETQYF.

V is TRBV20-1 and J is TRBJ1-1; D ambiguous. Looked up from germline, CDR1 is DFQATT and CDR2 is SNEGSKA (reference sequence). There are 12 residues in the CDR3. V lost 3 bases and J lost 1, with 6 bases in between. The DNA for the CDR3 is TGCAGTGCTAGTCAGGCGAACACTGAAGCTTTCTTT. It encodes CSASQANTEAFF.

This clonotype has only a few counts. The V call is TRBV27, the J call TRBJ1-2; the D is unclear. V was trimmed by 5 bases and J by 8 bases, leaving 15 bases between them. The CDR3 covers 13 residues. CDR1 is MNHEY and CDR2 is SMNVEV in the germline V gene (reference sequence). The CDR3 sequence: CASSRNRESGYTF. The CDR3 DNA follows: TGTGCCAGCAGTAGAAACAGAGAGTCGGGCTACACCTTC.

The chain couples TRBV12-3 or TRBV12-4 to TRBJ2-3; TRBD2 might be the D (5 bases). Trimming cost V 6 bases and J 0 bases, with 10 bases left between them. CDR3 length: 14 residues. CDR3 sequence: CASRSSGSTDTQYF. The DNA of the CDR3 is TGTGCCAGCAGGTCAAGCGGTAGCACAGATACGCAGTATTTT.

The gene calls are TRBV28 and TRBJ2-1, with D possibly being TRBD2 (7 bases). Between the trimmed V and J ends, which lost 8 bases and 8 bases, there was a span of 19 bases. CDR1 MDHEN and CDR2 SYDVKM come from the germline V gene. The CDR3 has 14 amino acids. The chain's CDR3 is CASSRGGPTDEQFF. CDR3 DNA: TGTGCCAGCTCTCGCGGGGGCCCGACGGATGAGCAGTTCTTC.

There are a few counts of this clonotype. This chain links TRBV7-6 with TRBJ2-1; TRBD2 might be the D (6 bases). Germline CDR1 is SGHVS and CDR2 is FNYEAQ. Deletions cut 5 bases from V and 7 bases from J, with 21 bases between. The CDR3 loop spans 16 amino acids. In DNA, the CDR3 is TGTGCCAGCAGCAATCCCCTTAGCGGCTTGTTTAATGAGCAGTTCTTC. It is translated as CASSNPLSGLFNEQFF.

CDR3 in amino acids: CSASNNLSPRGTFTDTQYF. CDR3 DNA: TGCAGTGCTAGTAACAATTTATCCCCGCGGGGGACTTTCACAGATACGCAGTATTTT. V usage is TRBV20-1 and J usage is TRBJ2-3; 7 nucleotides agree with TRBD2. Trimming at V came to 3 bases and at J to 2 bases, leaving 20 bases not matched to a gene. Germline lookup yields CDR1 DFQATT and CDR2 SNEGSKA (reference sequence). The CDR3 has 19 residues.

The sample holds a few counts of this clonotype. The CDR3 DNA is TGTGCCAGCAGTTACTCGAGTGGGTACTATGGCTACACCTTC. Translated: CASSYSSGYYGYTF. The chain combines TRBV6-5 with TRBJ1-2, with D hard to call. The length of the CDR3 is 14 residues. Germline-derived CDR1 and CDR2 are MNHEY and SVGAGI. V was trimmed by 0 bases and J by 3 bases, leaving 8 bases between them.

The chain's CDR3 is CASSFSAGETQYF. In DNA, the CDR3 is TGTGCCAGCAGCTTCTCGGCAGGAGAGACCCAGTACTTC. The chain has TRBV7-2 and TRBJ2-5; D unclear. CDR1 is SGHTA and CDR2 is FQGNSA in the germline V gene. The V end was cut by 3 bases, the J end by 4 bases, with 9 bases between. This CDR3 has 13 amino acids.

V gene TRBV5-1 combines with J gene TRBJ2-1, with 7 bases aligning to TRBD2. The CDR3 sequence is 16 residues long. Germline CDR1 SGHRS, CDR2 YFSETQ. The trim removed 0 bases at V and 3 bases at J, leaving 6 bases unmatched. The CDR3 here is CASSLVAGDHYNEQFF. In nucleotides, the CDR3 is TGCGCCAGCAGCTTGGTTGCGGGGGACCACTACAATGAGCAGTTCTTC.

The V call is TRBV13, the J call TRBJ2-7; 9 nucleotides agree with TRBD1. The V gene end was trimmed by 2 bases and the J gene end by 7 bases; junction bases not matched to a gene: 9. CDR1 and CDR2 from the germline V gene are PRHDT and FYEKMQ (reference sequence). The CDR3 extends over 15 amino acids. The CDR3 DNA follows: TGTGCCAGCAGCTTAAAGAGACAGGGGGGTCGGGAGCAGTACTTC. This encodes CASSLKRQGGREQYF.

This clonotype was observed a few times. This chain links TRBV20-1 with TRBJ2-3; 11 bases line up with TRBD2. In germline, CDR1 is DFQATT, CDR2 SNEGSKA (reference sequence). The CDR3 has 17 residues. V was pared by 3 bases and J by 5 bases, with 13 bases of the junction left unmatched. The CDR3: CSASLAGGPSVGDTQYF. CDR3 DNA sequence: TGCAGTGCTAGTTTAGCGGGGGGGCCTTCGGTTGGAGATACGCAGTATTTT.

The table lists this clonotype with a few counts. J is TRBJ1-1 and V is TRBV6-1, with D possibly matching TRBD1 (6 bases). This CDR3 spans 13 amino acids. Germline V gene data show CDR1 as MNHNS and CDR2 as SASEGT. CDR3 coding DNA: TGTGCGAAGATCGGGCAGGGGTTGTCTGAAGCTTTCTTT. Protein: CAKIGQGLSEAFF.

This CDR3 is CASSLSGQGLDTQYF. CDR3 coding DNA: TGCGCCAGCAGCTTGAGCGGACAGGGCCTTGATACGCAGTATTTT. V usage is TRBV5-1 and J usage is TRBJ2-3; TRBD1 agrees at 8 bases. Germline values: CDR1 SGHRS, CDR2 YFSETQ. The J segment lost 6 bases and the V segment lost 1 base, leaving 7 bases of the junction unmatched. The CDR3 spans 15 residues.